The 11 T cell receptor beta chains in this list originate from one sample, sequenced in a study of blood T cell repertoires in COVID-19. Only in-frame clones appear in the TCRdb table, and some are missing; sequencing was by immunoSEQ multiplex PCR. The sample holds around 310,000 clones, about nine tenths seen once. Sequenced sample: PBMCs or T cells enriched from blood (not recorded which). The receptors were sampled from a woman in her 30s who had recovered from COVID-19.

V gene TRBV19 combines with J gene TRBJ2-4; TRBD1 matches at 7 bases. The CDR3 is made up of 16 amino acids. From germline, CDR1 is LNHDA and CDR2 SQIVND (reference sequence). With 7 bases clipped from V and 0 bases from J, the junction kept 9 bases outside the gene matches. In DNA form, the CDR3 reads TGTGCCAGTAACTCACAGGGGTACTTAGCCAAAAACATTCAGTACTTC. It encodes CASNSQGYLAKNIQYF.

The rearrangement links TRBV6-5 to TRBJ2-7; 7 bases agree with TRBD1. With V trimmed by 8 bases and J by 5 bases, 12 bases remained unmatched. CDR1 and CDR2 from the germline V gene are MNHEY and SVGAGI. This CDR3 has 14 residues. This CDR3 reads CASYTRDSYNEQYF. CDR3 in DNA: TGTGCCAGCTATACGAGGGACAGTTACAACGAGCAGTACTTC.

The chain combines TRBV28 with TRBJ1-2; no reliable D call. V was shortened by 6 bases and J by 4 bases, with 3 bases between the two germline ends. This CDR3 is built from 10 residues. In germline, CDR1 is MDHEN, CDR2 SYDVKM. The CDR3 DNA reads as TGTGCCAGCAGCCGCTATGGCTACACCTTC. Its protein is CASSRYGYTF.

The count of this clone is one. The chain links TRBV9 to TRBJ1-2, with a possible D match to TRBD1 (5 bases). The germline V gene has CDR1 SGDLS and CDR2 YYNGEE. Trimming removed 0 bases from V and 2 bases from J, with 20 bases in between. CDR3 length: 18 residues. The CDR3 coding sequence is TGTGCCAGCAGCGTAGAGTCGACAGTCCCCTGGGGAAACTATGGCTACACCTTC. Translation: CASSVESTVPWGNYGYTF. Combining the CDR3 with reference TRBV9 and TRBJ1-2 gives the whole variable domain DSGVTQTPKHLITATGQRVTLRCSPRSGDLSVYWYQQSLDQGLQFLIQYYNGEERAKGNILERFSAQQFPDLHSELNLSSLELGDSALYFCASSVESTVPWGNYGYTFGSGTRLTVV.

This clone is a singleton in its sample. This chain connects TRBV2 to TRBJ1-1; D is ambiguous. Germline CDR1 and CDR2: SNHLY and FYNNEI. The V end was cut by 7 bases, the J end by 2 bases, with 14 bases between. The CDR3 sequence is 14 residues long. Here the CDR3 DNA reads TGTGCCAGCACCCCCCAGGCAGCCAACACTGAAGCTTTCTTT. This translates into CASTPQAANTEAFF.

The DNA for the CDR3 is TGTGCCAGTAGGATGGGTGCGGGCCGAACCCACGAGCAGTACTTC. Translated: CASRMGAGRTHEQYF. J is TRBJ2-7 and V is TRBV19; D is possibly TRBD2 (5 bases). The CDR3 extends over 15 amino acids. Germline-derived CDR1 and CDR2 are LNHDA and SQIVND (reference sequence). Trimming cost V 6 bases and J 5 bases, with 20 bases left between them.

This chain links TRBV5-1 with TRBJ2-7; D might be TRBD2 (6 bases). Germline assignment: CDR1 SGHRS and CDR2 YFSETQ. This CDR3 spans 16 amino acids. The V end was cut by 3 bases, the J end by 0 bases, with 16 bases between. CDR3 nucleotides: TGCGCCAGCAGCTATGGCTTCGGGGGACGCTCCTACGAGCAGTACTTC. Its translation is CASSYGFGGRSYEQYF.

The chain uses TRBV6-5 and TRBJ2-3, with D possibly being TRBD1 (5 bases). V lost 4 bases to trimming and J lost 2 bases, with 13 bases between them. CDR1 and CDR2 from the germline V gene are MNHEY and SVGAGI. This CDR3 region has 15 residues. The CDR3 DNA reads as TGTGCCAGCAGTTCACAGGCAGAAATCACAGATACGCAGTATTTT. Its translation: CASSSQAEITDTQYF.

The chain uses TRBV19 and TRBJ1-4, with D possibly matching TRBD1 (6 bases). The V end lost 10 bases, the J end lost 6 bases, and 18 bases lay between the germline ends. CDR3 length: 14 amino acids. Germline V gives CDR1 LNHDA, CDR2 SQIVND (reference sequence). CDR3 protein: CATKLRGRDEKLFF. As DNA, the CDR3 is TGTGCCACGAAACTCAGGGGTCGGGATGAAAAACTGTTTTTT.

The chain carries TRBV2 and TRBJ2-5; no clear D. In germline, CDR1 is SNHLY, CDR2 FYNNEI. V lost 1 base, J lost 5 bases, and 5 bases lay in between. CDR3 length: 12 amino acids. CDR3 in amino acids: CASSEVHETQYF. The CDR3 DNA reads TGTGCCAGCAGTGAAGTACACGAGACCCAGTACTTC. Using reference TRBV2 and TRBJ2-5 for the parts outside the CDR3, the full variable domain is EPEVTQTPSHQVTQMGQEVILRCVPISNHLYFYWYRQILGQKVEFLVSFYNNEISEKSEIFDDQFSVERPDGSNFTLKIRSTKLEDSAMYFCASSEVHETQYFGPGTRLLVL.

This clone was picked up a small number of times. This chain joins TRBV7-2 and TRBJ2-2; 7 bases map to TRBD2. CDR3 length: 14 amino acids. Germline CDR1 reads SGHTA; CDR2 reads FQGNSA. V dropped 5 bases and J dropped 5; count of bases not matched to a gene: 5. The CDR3 sequence: CASSPRSGTGELFF. The CDR3 nucleotides read TGTGCCAGCAGCCCTCGTAGCGGGACCGGGGAGCTGTTTTTT.